These T cell receptor beta chains were read from a single sample in a study of naive and memory T cell subsets. TCRdb called the UMI-ligation and nested PCR reads again in MiXCR, with one record for every CDR3 protein. The sample includes 120,000 to 150,000 distinct CDR3 sequences, under 25% seen only once; the top ten take roughly 0.6%. The sequencing input was naive CD8+ T cells from blood. All receptors come from a human donor in good health. Each CDR3 is given with its conserved first and last residue. Fields, in order: J gene, clone size, V gene, CDR3 length, D gene, CDR3 DNA, CDR3 protein. The D gene is left open where the match is weak. The size field is filled for only some rows; it gives once, few, many or a size class.

>TRBJ2-3|many|TRBV27|14|.
TGTGCCAGCAGTTCCTATTGGGGCACAGATACGCAGTATTTT
CASSSYWGTDTQYF
>TRBJ2-7|.|TRBV28|14|.
TGTGCCAGCAGGAGAGCGGAGGCGGATTACGAGCAGTACTTC
CASRRAEADYEQYF
>TRBJ2-2|.|TRBV6-6|12|.
TGTGCCAGCAGTTATACCGCCGGGGAGCTGTTTTTT
CASSYTAGELFF
>TRBJ2-5|.|TRBV6-5|13|.
TGTGCCAGCAGTTACAGGGCCCAAGAGACCCAGTACTTC
CASSYRAQETQYF
>TRBJ1-1|.|TRBV28|11|.
TGTGCCGCCGCGGCGAACACTGAAGCTTTCTTT
CAAAANTEAFF
>TRBJ2-1|few|TRBV29-1|13|.
TGCAGCTTATACGGGAGCTCCTACAATGAGCAGTTCTTC
CSLYGSSYNEQFF
>TRBJ2-1|.|TRBV5-1|15|.
TGCGCCAGCAGGGCCGGGACGTCGATCTACAATGAGCAGTTCTTC
CASRAGTSIYNEQFF
>TRBJ2-1|.|TRBV7-6|15|.
TGTGCCAGCAGCTTACCCTCCGTAGGGGCCAATGAGCAGTTCTTC
CASSLPSVGANEQFF
>TRBJ2-7|.|TRBV7-9|15|TRBD2
TGTGCCAGCAGCCCCTCGGGGAGCGGGAGCTACGAGCAGTACTTC
CASSPSGSGSYEQYF
>TRBJ2-1|.|TRBV5-1|13|.
TGCGCCAGCAGCTTGGACGGGAGAAATGAGCAGTTCTTC
CASSLDGRNEQFF
>TRBJ2-7|.|TRBV27|15|TRBD1
TGTGCCAGCAGTTTAGGGTCAGGGGGTTTTACGGAGCAGTACTTC
CASSLGSGGFTEQYF
>TRBJ2-1|few|TRBV5-6|13|.
TGTGCCAGCAGCTTGATGGCGCTGAATGAGCAGTTCTTC
CASSLMALNEQFF
>TRBJ2-3|few|TRBV6-1|17|TRBD1
TGTGCCAGCAGTGAACCCGGACAGGCCCCGAACACAGATACGCAGTATTTT
CASSEPGQAPNTDTQYF
>TRBJ1-2|.|TRBV14|15|TRBD1
TGTGCCAGCAGCCCAAACAGGGGGCGACTAAATGGCTACACCTTC
CASSPNRGRLNGYTF
>TRBJ2-4|.|TRBV7-8|18|.
TGTGCCAGCAGCTTAGATGGTTTCGGGGGTCTAGCCAAAAACATTCAGTACTTC
CASSLDGFGGLAKNIQYF
>TRBJ1-5|many|TRBV27|16|.
TGTGCCAGCAGTACAAGGGGTTTTGAGAGCAATCAGCCCCAGCATTTT
CASSTRGFESNQPQHF
>TRBJ2-5|few|TRBV27|16|TRBD1
TGTGCCAGCAGTCCAGGACAGGGGGCGCGGGAAGAGACCCAGTACTTC
CASSPGQGAREETQYF
>TRBJ2-7|few|TRBV19|14|TRBD1
TGTGCCAGTAGTATGACGCAGGGGGCCCACGAGCAGTACTTC
CASSMTQGAHEQYF
>TRBJ1-2|few|TRBV19|15|.
TGTGCCAGTAGCAAGATGACCGACACGGACTATGGCTACACCTTC
CASSKMTDTDYGYTF
>TRBJ2-3|.|TRBV27|15|.
TGTGCCAGCAGTTTCAGCCAGGGAAGCACAGATACGCAGTATTTT
CASSFSQGSTDTQYF
>TRBJ2-2|few|TRBV7-9|15|.
TGTGCCAGCAGCTTAGACCAGCGGAACACCGGGGAGCTGTTTTTT
CASSLDQRNTGELFF